The text below deals with one TCR beta chain. This clone was observed a few times. This clone's antigen is unknown. Base qualities are not at hand, and no much larger clone is one base apart. The sample comes from a study of cytomegalovirus exposure and HLA in healthy donors (dated by TCRdb to 2015 to 2018). The study in broad terms: In an earlier analysis of 450 to 750 of the donors, 276 Gb of sequence data and 100 million or so unique TCR beta sequences from 180 million or so T cells were reported. An early release that covered roughly 600 HLA-typed donors contained about 300 gigabases of sequencing data and 75 million to 100 million unique TCR sequences. In an earlier analysis of roughly 600 of the donors, high-throughput TCR beta sequencing was used to judge whether each TCR beta V gene segment behaved as functional or pseudogenic. The genetic ancestry cluster associated with self-reported Caucasian donors included about 81% of the 398 genotyped donors. On average, roughly 250,000 unique TCR beta nucleotide sequences were sequenced per donor among 300 to 500 genotyped donors of the cohort, with around 19% of those sequences being non-productive. The number of typed donors differed by locus: about 620-640 for A, B, C, DRB1 and DQB1; some 500 for DQA1; around 610 for DPA1; and 400 to 480 for DPB1. Along with the approximately 700-subject first cohort, a separate validation cohort of some 130 different subjects was used. In a later analysis, previously published TCR beta repertoires from about 640 donors were re-analyzed and high-resolution HLA genotyping was added so that TCR occurrence patterns could be studied. Genome-wide SNP genotypes for about 55% of the roughly 670 donors were used in a later genetic analysis, which treated that subset as a discovery cohort. To predict cytomegalovirus infection status, the study brought together high-throughput TCR immunosequencing, statistical association of individual TCRs with disease status, and machine learning. The study used immunosequencing to profile the T cell repertoires of several hundred subjects and linked those repertoires to cytomegalovirus serostatus. Both class I and class II loci were covered by HLA typing, at four-digit resolution. Rather than drawing on any new phenotypic data, the later analysis identified candidate immune exposures from TCR beta sequences and the way those sequences occurred across donors. Five DR-DQ haplotypes were treated as single units for association and clustering because of strong linkage in the cohort. Alongside the repertoire data, information on donor age, sex, ethnicity and CMV serostatus was compiled. All discovery cohort repertoires had been generated using a single sequencing platform. The study aimed to test whether signatures of past pathogen exposure could be identified by cataloging public T cell receptors. The investigation overall reported the following: Some IMGT-functional V segments, including TRBV6-2 and TRBV6-3, could not be distinguished by the 87-base-pair reads and were therefore excluded. Most TCR sequences were seen in very few donors, while some public TCRs were found in many individuals. A further reported finding was that TCR beta sequences accurately predicted the HLA-A and HLA-B alleles for most subjects in the first cohort. Because HLA typing was missing for some donors at each locus, association tests included only the typed subset. Linkage disequilibrium might explain the correlated functional status among segregating V segments, but an unknown experimental factor could not be excluded. A cluster of highly shared sequence variants was judged likely to represent a technical artifact of the sequencing pipeline. It was suggested by the authors that the approach could potentially be generalized to other disease states and immunological phenotypes. In this cohort, only TCR beta chains were sequenced, and detectable features were limited by the absence of alpha or paired-chain data. Specific HLA alleles were associated with 15,000 to 20,000 TCR beta sequences at a false discovery rate of 0.05 in a later analysis. An association between a missense DCLRE1C variant and V-gene and J-gene trimming of TCR beta chains was found in a later genetic analysis and replicated in an independent cohort. Most CMV-associated TCR beta chains appeared to be HLA-restricted in a later analysis, and the HLA associations seemed to be driven largely by CMV exposure. Because counts were too low, about 15 rarely observed V segments, including chromosome 9 orphons, were left out of the earlier analysis of about 500 of the donors. Strong co-occurrence of HLA alleles, especially DR and DQ, made assigning TCR associations to individual alleles difficult. In the study, some 180 TCR beta chains were listed as associated with cytomegalovirus. Cytomegalovirus status was reported to be diagnosed by the classifier with high specificity and sensitivity in both the original and validation cohorts. Broadly in line with IMGT annotations, most TCR beta V segments showed up in productive rearrangements about 90% or about 30% of the time in an earlier analysis of 450 to 750 of the donors. In a later analysis, HLA-associated TCR beta chains showed more clonal expansion and lower generation probabilities than non-associated chains that were equally common. Sequencing depth was assumed to be roughly uniform across donors in the presence/absence analyses, though that assumption may not hold. In a later analysis, several top co-occurrence clusters were reported to appear linked to parvovirus B19, influenza, CMV and Epstein-Barr virus. In vitro tests confirmed that a few of the cytomegalovirus-associated TCR beta chains recognize cytomegalovirus antigens. In a later genetic analysis, fewer N-insertions in productive TCRs were reported among donors in an Asian-associated ancestry cluster than the approximately 710-donor mean. A later analysis found that TCR association rates varied across HLA loci, with DRB1 alleles showing the most associated TCRs and HLA-C alleles the fewest. The only immune exposure information available for the cohort was CMV serostatus.

Spanning cysteine to phenylalanine, the CDR3 consists of 14 amino acids. Just the 42-base CDR3 DNA is kept, in frame starting at base 1. The germline V gene (reference sequence) specifies PRHDT as CDR1 and FYEKMQ as CDR2. V and J are trimmed by 2 bases and 5 bases, and the gene matches miss 4 bases of the junction. Library creation used the immunoSEQ multiplex PCR assay. For the multiplex PCR, a mixture combining 60 forward primers for TCR Vbeta segments and 13 reverse primers for TCR Jbeta segments was used. Amplification of the CDR3 region of rearranged TCR beta genes was performed with a multiplex PCR assay on genomic DNA. Amplified TCR beta libraries were sequenced as 87-base-pair reads on the Illumina HiSeq System. Turning to the authors' computational methods: A later analysis tallied 75 million to 95 million unique TCR beta chains across the 700 or so repertoires, and some 10 million of those chains were shared by two or more donors. A nearest-neighbor algorithm error-corrected the raw reads and collapsed the reads into unique sequences, merging closely related sequences to remove PCR and sequencing errors. To assign V, D and J gene segments, CDR3 sequences were aligned to IMGT reference sequences. Each retained sequence needed at least a six-nucleotide match to both a V gene segment and a J gene segment. A rearrangement counted as productive if the CDR3 had no stop codons and remained in frame with V and J, and every other rearrangement counted as non-productive. CDR3 was defined by IMGT convention, running from the second conserved V-encoded cysteine to the conserved J-encoded phenylalanine. The earlier analysis of about 610 of the donors excluded sequences that lacked an unambiguous match to a single V gene segment. An earlier analysis of a few hundred of the donors called V segments functional above 56.7% productive rearrangements and segregating when the between-donor standard deviation exceeded 5%. To diagnose cytomegalovirus status from the catalog of TCR beta chain sequences, a statistical classification framework was built. In a later analysis, TCR nucleotide sequences were compared against IMGT/GENE-DB human TR gene sequences so that V and J genes could be assigned. Using the TCRdist pipeline, a later analysis assigned CDR3 sequences along with most-parsimonious VDJ recombination scenarios. In a later analysis, each TCR beta chain was defined by its CDR3 amino acid sequence together with its V-gene family, and reads lacking a unique V-gene family were excluded. To address suspected cross-contamination and a sequencing artifact, a later analysis removed some 620 highly shared, low-generation-probability nucleotide sequences. For each public chain, a later analysis derived a clonal expansion index from normalized ranks of inferred template counts within each repertoire. A later analysis computed generation probabilities with a VDJ recombination model fitted to out-of-frame rearrangements, and checked the results against IGoR. Hypergeometric tests were used in a later analysis to score TCR-TCR, TCR-HLA and TCR-CMV co-occurrence, with a repertoire-size bias correction applied to the TCR pairs. False discovery rates were estimated in a later analysis by permuting HLA or CMV assignments 20 times. In a later analysis, co-occurring TCRs were grouped using DBSCAN, and TCRdist sequence similarity was added for clustering within HLA-allele-positive subsets. Repertoires with fewer than 30,000 or more than 120,000 public chains were left out of co-occurrence clustering, as were about 5 repertoires with anomalous nucleotide sharing. This is the immuneACCESS table as TCRdb keeps it, with only in-frame sequences that have V and J called. A part of the clones is gone; compared with another copy, unresolved V genes explain less than half, and the rest is unexplained. The V and J calls and the clone size are those of that table, but D and trimming were determined from the DNA. The sample table lists over 95,000 clones, 74% of them with a count of one. 2% to 2.5% of the sample belongs to the ten largest clones.

The cohort was made up of 500 to 850 healthy bone marrow donors. Cohort members were all nominally healthy when sampled, although unrecorded immune exposures were likely present. Of the 666 cohort members, about 270 had a positive CMV serostatus and just over 350 had a negative one, while no CMV serostatus was recorded for the donor. Each donor provided a peripheral blood sample, and peripheral blood mononuclear cells were used for TCR beta sequencing. Genomic DNA extraction from the blood cell samples was performed with the Qiagen DNeasy Blood Extraction Kit. The chain couples TRBV13 to TRBJ2-5; the central 8 bases match TRBD1. Material for sequencing was PBMCs. This sequence originates from a human donor in good health. The base sequence is TGTGCCAGCAGCTTAAAACAGGGGGTGGAGACCCAGTACTTC. Its protein reads: CASSLKQGVETQYF. Full variable domain (CDR3 extended with the reference TRBV13 and TRBJ2-5 proteins): AAGVIQSPRHLIKEKRETATLKCYPIPRHDTVYWYQQGPGQDPQFLISFYEKMQSDKGSIPDRFSAQQFSDYHSELNMSSLELGDSALYFCASSLKQGVETQYFGPGTRLLVL.